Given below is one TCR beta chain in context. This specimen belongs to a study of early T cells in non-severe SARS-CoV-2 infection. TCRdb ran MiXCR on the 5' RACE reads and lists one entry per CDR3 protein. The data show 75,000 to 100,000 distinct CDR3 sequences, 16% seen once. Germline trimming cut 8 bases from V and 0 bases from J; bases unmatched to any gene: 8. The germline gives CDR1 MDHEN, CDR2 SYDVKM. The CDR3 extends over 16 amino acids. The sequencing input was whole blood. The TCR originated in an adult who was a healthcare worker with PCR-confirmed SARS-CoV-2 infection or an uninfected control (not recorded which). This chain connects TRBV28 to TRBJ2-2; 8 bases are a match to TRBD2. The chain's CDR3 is CASRSYGGANTGELFF. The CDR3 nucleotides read TGTGCCAGCCGCTCCTACGGGGGGGCGAACACCGGGGAGCTGTTTTTT.